A single sample is the source of the 28 T cell receptor beta chains below, sequenced in a study of blood T cells in healthy people across ages. Together with a sample-barcoded 5' primer, a J-beta primer mix was included in a second PCR lasting about 6 to 11 cycles. A single record per CDR3 protein comes from TCRdb applying MiXCR to the 5' RACE reads. The sample records hundreds of thousands of distinct CDR3 sequences, 25% to 35% being singletons. Sequences were obtained from blood. These receptors originate from a woman of 80 years or more in good health.

In its sample, this clonotype was seen many times. The chain carries TRBV6-4 and TRBJ2-3; D call uncertain. This CDR3 has 11 amino acids. The ends were cut back, 3 bases at V and 9 bases at J, with 7 bases in the middle. Germline lookup yields CDR1 MRHNA and CDR2 SNTAGT. The CDR3, as DNA: TGTGCCAGCAGTGAAGGGCCCACGCAGTATTTT. This gives the protein CASSEGPTQYF.

In this sample, this clonotype turned up a few times. The chain carries TRBV29-1 and TRBJ2-2, with 9 positions matching TRBD1. The CDR3 totals 13 residues. V dropped 6 bases and J dropped 6; count of bases not matched to a gene: 5. Germline CDR1 and CDR2: SQVTM and ANQGSEA. The CDR3 region is CSVGQGRSGELFF. In DNA form, the CDR3 reads TGCAGCGTCGGACAGGGGAGGTCCGGGGAGCTGTTTTTT.

The sample holds many counts of this clonotype. A much larger clone lies one base from this, so it may be a read error. The chain employs TRBV5-1 and TRBJ2-7; no definite D call. Trimming stripped 3 bases from V and 0 bases from J, with 10 bases between. The CDR3 covers 14 residues. Germline V gene sequence: CDR1 SGHRS, CDR2 YFSETQ. The CDR3 reads CASSWNAASYEQYF. The CDR3 region has the DNA TGCGCCAGCAGCTGGAATGCAGCCTCCTACGAGCAGTACTTC.

The V call is TRBV20-1, the J call TRBJ2-1; D is ambiguous. Deletions cut 0 bases from V and 3 bases from J, with 9 bases between. The CDR3 is 14 residues long. In germline, CDR1 is DFQATT, CDR2 SNEGSKA (reference sequence). DNA for the CDR3: TGCAGTGCTAGAGATGCTAGGAACTACAATGAGCAGTTCTTC. Its protein product is CSARDARNYNEQFF.

At least ten counts were recorded for this clonotype. This rearrangement joins TRBV4-1 to TRBJ2-3; D is unresolved. Trimming took 0 bases from V and 6 from J, leaving 13 bases between them. This CDR3 comprises 15 residues. CDR1 and CDR2 from the germline V gene are MGHRA and YSYEKL. CDR3 DNA sequence: TGCGCCAGCAGCCAAGATAACTTTTCCGGGGATACGCAGTATTTT. It encodes CASSQDNFSGDTQYF.

The chain joins TRBV25-1 to TRBJ1-2; D might be TRBD1 (5 bases). The germline V and J ends were trimmed by 4 bases and 9 bases, with 18 bases remaining between them. The germline gives CDR1 MGHDK, CDR2 SYGVNS. The CDR3 covers 14 residues. CDR3 sequence (DNA): TGTGCCAGCAGTGGATATCCAGGGACGGAAAGCTACACCTTC. Amino acid sequence: CASSGYPGTESYTF.

This clonotype occurred many times. J is TRBJ2-5 and V is TRBV20-1, with 14 bases that match TRBD2. The CDR3 is 16 residues long. V was pared by 5 bases and J by 2 bases, with 7 bases of the junction left unmatched. CDR1 is DFQATT, CDR2 SNEGSKA, per germline (reference sequence). The CDR3 loop reads CSAGIGLAGGQETQYF. The CDR3 coding sequence is TGCAGTGCTGGGATTGGACTAGCGGGAGGTCAAGAGACCCAGTACTTC.

This clonotype was seen a handful of times. This chain joins TRBV3-1 and TRBJ1-5; D may be TRBD1 (5 bases). This CDR3 contains 13 residues. Germline V gene sequence: CDR1 LGHDT, CDR2 YNNKEL (reference sequence). With 2 bases removed from V and 6 bases from J, the gap between germline ends came to 8 bases. CDR3 residues: CASSQLGGQPQHF. The CDR3 DNA sequence: TGTGCCAGCAGCCAATTGGGGGGTCAGCCCCAGCATTTT. Supplemented by reference TRBV3-1 and TRBJ1-5, the full variable domain reads DTAVSQTPKYLVTQMGNDKSIKCEQNLGHDTMYWYKQDSKKFLKIMFSYNNKELIINETVPNRFSPKSPDKAHLNLHINSLELGDSAVYFCASSQLGGQPQHFGDGTRLSIL.

This chain uses TRBV7-2 with TRBJ1-4; 7 bases agree with TRBD1. The ends lost 2 bases at V and 0 bases at J; junction bases unmatched: 6. Looked up from germline, CDR1 is SGHTA and CDR2 is FQGNSA. The CDR3 is made up of 17 amino acids. CDR3 sequence (DNA): TGTGCCAGCAGCTTAAGGGGGCTGCTTACAACTAATGAAAAACTGTTTTTT. Translating gives CASSLRGLLTTNEKLFF.

Ten or more counts support this clonotype. The rearrangement joins TRBV5-1 to TRBJ1-2, with D maybe TRBD1 (5 bases). Trimming left V 0 bases short and J 8 bases short, with 14 bases between. CDR1 is SGHRS, CDR2 YFSETQ, per germline. The CDR3 covers 14 residues. The DNA for the CDR3 is TGCGCCAGCAGCTTGGATACACCCCGGGACGGCTACACCTTC. It specifies CASSLDTPRDGYTF. The variable domain in full, completed from reference TRBV5-1 and TRBJ1-2, reads KAGVTQTPRYLIKTRGQQVTLSCSPISGHRSVSWYQQTPGQGLQFLFEYFSETQRNKGNFPGRFSGRQFSNSRSEMNVSTLELGDSALYLCASSLDTPRDGYTFGSGTRLTVV.

In its sample, this clonotype was seen a few times. This may arise from a read error, as a much more abundant clone is one base away. The V gene is TRBV30, the J gene TRBJ2-6; the match to TRBD1 covers 7 bases. Germline lookup yields CDR1 GTSNPN and CDR2 SVGIG (reference sequence). This CDR3 has 14 amino acids. CDR3 amino acids: CAWRRGPGANVRTF. In DNA form, the CDR3 reads TGTGCCTGGAGAAGGGGGCCTGGGGCCAACGTCCGGACTTTC.

The gene calls are TRBV18 and TRBJ2-2; 12 bases fit TRBD1. This CDR3 comprises 17 residues. Trimming cost V 3 bases and J 7 bases; bases outside gene matches: 9. Germline CDR1 is KGHSH and CDR2 is LQKENI. The CDR3 sequence is CASSPPGTGGADGELFF. The CDR3 DNA reads as TGTGCCAGCTCACCGCCCGGGACAGGGGGCGCTGACGGGGAGCTGTTTTTT. Variable domain in full (rest from reference TRBV18 and TRBJ2-2): NAGVMQNPRHLVRRRGQEARLRCSPMKGHSHVYWYRQLPEEGLKFMVYLQKENIIDESGMPKERFSAEFPKEGPSILRIQQVVRGDSAAYFCASSPPGTGGADGELFFGEGSRLTVL.

At least ten counts were recorded for this clonotype. This chain uses TRBV12-3 or TRBV12-4 with TRBJ2-5; TRBD1 might be the D (5 bases). Trimming left V 1 base short and J 4 bases short, with 25 bases between. The CDR3 totals 19 residues. CDR3 sequence (DNA): TGTGCCAGCAGTTTAGATAAAGCACAGGACGCACACGTTGCAGAGACCCAGTACTTC. Translated: CASSLDKAQDAHVAETQYF.

This clonotype showed up many times. The V and J genes are TRBV20-1 and TRBJ2-3; 8 bases align to TRBD2. Trimming cost V 3 bases and J 6 bases; bases outside gene matches: 8. Per germline, CDR1 DFQATT and CDR2 SNEGSKA (reference sequence). The CDR3 is made up of 14 amino acids. The CDR3 loop reads CSASGGVSRDTQYF. For the CDR3, the DNA is TGCAGTGCTAGCGGGGGGGTCTCGAGGGATACGCAGTATTTT.

This clonotype was observed a single time. One base away lies a much larger clone, so this may be a sequencing read error. The chain employs TRBV7-9 and TRBJ2-1, with 9 bases lining up with TRBD1. The CDR3 is 15 residues long. Germline loops: CDR1 SEHNR, CDR2 FQNEAQ (reference sequence). V lost 4 bases, J lost 4 bases, and 5 bases stayed unmatched. CDR3 amino acids: CASSSTGGAYNEQFF. The CDR3 DNA reads as TGTGCCAGCAGCTCCACAGGGGGCGCATACAATGAGCAGTTCTTC. Full variable domain (missing parts from reference TRBV7-9 and TRBJ2-1): DTGVSQNPRHKITKRGQNVTFRCDPISEHNRLYWYRQTLGQGPEFLTYFQNEAQLEKSRLLSDRFSAERPKGSFSTLEIQRTEQGDSAMYLCASSSTGGAYNEQFFGPGTRLTVL.

Concerning this clonotype itself: A read error may explain this, as a much larger clone is one base away. This chain connects TRBV15 to TRBJ2-1; TRBD2 agrees at 8 bases. The germline gives CDR1 LNHNV, CDR2 YYDKDF (reference sequence). The CDR3 runs 17 residues. V lost 6 bases and J lost 8; bases outside the gene matches: 18. The CDR3 sequence is CATSAEMGRGDRDEQFF. CDR3 DNA: TGTGCCACCAGTGCAGAAATGGGGCGGGGGGACCGAGATGAGCAGTTCTTC.

The chain links TRBV20-1 to TRBJ2-1; D possibly corresponds to TRBD2 (7 bases). CDR3 length equals 15 residues. Per the germline V gene, CDR1 is DFQATT and CDR2 is SNEGSKA (reference sequence). The V end was cut by 5 bases, the J end by 7 bases, with 21 bases between. CDR3 sequence: CSAVTGRGRRNEQFF. CDR3 sequence (DNA): TGCAGTGCTGTTACAGGGCGGGGGCGCAGGAATGAGCAGTTCTTC.

This clonotype has a count of ten or more. The rearrangement uses TRBV5-6 and TRBJ1-1; a possible D gene is TRBD1 (6 bases). This CDR3 comprises 15 residues. V was clipped by 0 bases and J by 7 bases, with 16 bases between them. Germline V gene lookup returns CDR1 SGHDT and CDR2 YYEEEE. Here the CDR3 DNA reads TGTGCCAGCAGCTTGGGGCCTCGGGGGCTTGATGAAGCTTTCTTT. Protein: CASSLGPRGLDEAFF. The variable domain in full, with the rest retrieved from reference TRBV5-6 and TRBJ1-1, is DAGVTQSPTHLIKTRGQQVTLRCSPKSGHDTVSWYQQALGQGPQFIFQYYEEEERQRGNFPDRFSGHQFPNYSSELNVNALLLGDSALYLCASSLGPRGLDEAFFGQGTRLTVV.

A few counts support this clonotype. The chain uses TRBV10-3 and TRBJ1-1, with D unclear. Per germline, CDR1 ENHRY and CDR2 SYGVKD. V lost 4 bases and J 6 bases, leaving 18 bases between the germline ends. This CDR3 contains 15 residues. CDR3 amino acids: CAISGLIGGTSEAFF. The CDR3 DNA reads TGTGCCATCAGTGGACTGATTGGCGGTACGTCTGAAGCTTTCTTT.

The J gene is TRBJ2-7, the V gene TRBV5-1, with TRBD2 as a possible D gene (6 bases). The V gene's germline CDR1 is SGHRS and CDR2 YFSETQ. V lost 4 bases and J 3 bases, leaving 17 bases between the germline ends. This CDR3 comprises 15 residues. CDR3 sequence (DNA): TGCGCCAGCAGCAAGCCCTATAGGGAGGACTACGAGCAGTACTTC. Protein sequence: CASSKPYREDYEQYF.

This chain links TRBV7-2 with TRBJ1-1; D perhaps matches TRBD1 (6 bases). The V gene's germline CDR1 is SGHTA and CDR2 FQGNSA. The CDR3 extends over 15 amino acids. V lost 5 bases and J 5 bases, leaving 18 bases between the germline ends. In DNA form, the CDR3 reads TGTGCCAGCAGCCCCTCTGGGGGCCGGGGGACTGAAGCTTTCTTT. It specifies CASSPSGGRGTEAFF.

This clonotype has at least ten counts. This chain connects TRBV6-1 to TRBJ1-2; unclear D gene. The germline V and J ends were trimmed by 1 base and 8 bases, with 17 bases remaining between them. Germline V gene sequence: CDR1 MNHNS, CDR2 SASEGT. The CDR3 loop spans 15 amino acids. The CDR3 reads CASSEVRVKSQGYTF. The CDR3 nucleotides are TGTGCCAGCAGTGAAGTAAGGGTGAAGTCGCAAGGCTACACCTTC.

This clonotype was detected a few times. A much larger clonotype is one base distant, so this may be a read error. CDR3 nucleotide sequence: TGTGCCAGCAGCCCACAGGGGGCTTGGCGAGGCTACACCTTC. Its protein is CASSPQGAWRGYTF. V and J are TRBV7-2 and TRBJ1-2; TRBD1 agrees at 9 bases. Per the germline V gene, CDR1 is SGHTA and CDR2 is FQGNSA. CDR3 length: 14 residues. Trimming at V came to 5 bases and at J to 8 bases, leaving 9 bases not matched to a gene.

To note about this clonotype: Compared with germline, one end of the junction differs, possibly owing to a read error. The chain couples TRBV6-6 to TRBJ2-7; D tentatively reads TRBD1 or TRBD2 (6 bases each). CDR3 size: 13 residues. Looked up from germline, CDR1 is MNHNY and CDR2 is SVGAGI (reference sequence). The CDR3 loop is CTSRDGGPYEQYF. In DNA, the CDR3 is TGTACCAGCCGTGACGGGGGCCCCTACGAGCAGTACTTC.

This clonotype was found many times. The V call is TRBV9, the J call TRBJ2-1; 12 bases agree with TRBD1. The CDR3 has 16 residues. The V segment lost 7 bases and the J segment 9 bases; nucleotides outside the gene matches: 14. The V gene's germline CDR1 is SGDLS and CDR2 YYNGEE. CDR3 residues: CASVPSGTGGAGEQFF. In DNA, the CDR3 is TGTGCCAGCGTTCCGTCCGGGACAGGGGGCGCGGGTGAGCAGTTCTTC.

This clonotype occurred many times. The chain joins TRBV24-1 to TRBJ2-1, with 10 bases aligning to TRBD1. This CDR3 comprises 16 residues. V trimming: 4 bases; J trimming: 5 bases; junction bases outside the gene matches: 7. Germline V CDR1 and CDR2: KGHDR, SFDVKD. The CDR3 is CATSDPTGGLHNEQFF. Here the CDR3 DNA reads TGTGCCACCAGTGACCCGACAGGGGGCCTCCACAATGAGCAGTTCTTC.

A few counts support this clonotype. The rearrangement links TRBV29-1 to TRBJ2-7; 13 bases agree with TRBD2. The V and J ends lost 6 bases and 3 bases, in that order; junction bases with no gene match: 2. CDR3 length: 13 residues. The germline V gene encodes CDR1 SQVTM and CDR2 ANQGSEA. The DNA of the CDR3 is TGCAGCGTCCGGACTAGCGGGAGCTACGAGCAGTACTTC. Protein product: CSVRTSGSYEQYF.

This clonotype was counted a single time. V usage is TRBV5-6 and J usage is TRBJ2-7; 8 nucleotides agree with TRBD1. J lost 0 bases, V lost 8 bases, and 4 bases had no gene match. Germline values: CDR1 SGHDT, CDR2 YYEEEE. There are 13 residues in the CDR3. CDR3 residues: CASGTGSSYEQYF. CDR3 sequence (DNA): TGTGCCAGTGGGACAGGTAGCTCCTACGAGCAGTACTTC.